This TCR beta chain was retrieved from a study of long-term antiretroviral therapy in people with HIV. About the study: It was about a decade after the earliest samples that the 2015 immediate-ART recommendation appeared.

HIV-positive participants were all treated in the United States. CDR1 GTSNPN and CDR2 SVGIG come from the germline V gene (reference sequence). V shed 2 bases and J shed 2 bases, with 9 bases lying between them. The CDR3 extends over 13 amino acids. The assay used was immunoSEQ (version v3.0), run at survey level. Sequencing aimed at roughly 35,000-55,000 T-cell genomes per sample. Libraries were prepared by immunoSEQ multiplex PCR; TCRdb keeps only in-frame clonotypes and omits some of them. The sample lists about 25,000 clones, 60% to 80% seen once, with roughly 11% in the top ten. Material: unsorted PBMCs, obtained 2.1 years after starting antiretroviral therapy. V usage is TRBV30 and J usage is TRBJ1-2, with D possibly matching TRBD1 (5 bases). The clonotype comes from a man aged 25 to 40 with HIV. CDR3: CAWSWQGNYGYTF. CDR3 DNA sequence: TGTGCCTGGAGTTGGCAGGGAAACTATGGCTACACCTTC.